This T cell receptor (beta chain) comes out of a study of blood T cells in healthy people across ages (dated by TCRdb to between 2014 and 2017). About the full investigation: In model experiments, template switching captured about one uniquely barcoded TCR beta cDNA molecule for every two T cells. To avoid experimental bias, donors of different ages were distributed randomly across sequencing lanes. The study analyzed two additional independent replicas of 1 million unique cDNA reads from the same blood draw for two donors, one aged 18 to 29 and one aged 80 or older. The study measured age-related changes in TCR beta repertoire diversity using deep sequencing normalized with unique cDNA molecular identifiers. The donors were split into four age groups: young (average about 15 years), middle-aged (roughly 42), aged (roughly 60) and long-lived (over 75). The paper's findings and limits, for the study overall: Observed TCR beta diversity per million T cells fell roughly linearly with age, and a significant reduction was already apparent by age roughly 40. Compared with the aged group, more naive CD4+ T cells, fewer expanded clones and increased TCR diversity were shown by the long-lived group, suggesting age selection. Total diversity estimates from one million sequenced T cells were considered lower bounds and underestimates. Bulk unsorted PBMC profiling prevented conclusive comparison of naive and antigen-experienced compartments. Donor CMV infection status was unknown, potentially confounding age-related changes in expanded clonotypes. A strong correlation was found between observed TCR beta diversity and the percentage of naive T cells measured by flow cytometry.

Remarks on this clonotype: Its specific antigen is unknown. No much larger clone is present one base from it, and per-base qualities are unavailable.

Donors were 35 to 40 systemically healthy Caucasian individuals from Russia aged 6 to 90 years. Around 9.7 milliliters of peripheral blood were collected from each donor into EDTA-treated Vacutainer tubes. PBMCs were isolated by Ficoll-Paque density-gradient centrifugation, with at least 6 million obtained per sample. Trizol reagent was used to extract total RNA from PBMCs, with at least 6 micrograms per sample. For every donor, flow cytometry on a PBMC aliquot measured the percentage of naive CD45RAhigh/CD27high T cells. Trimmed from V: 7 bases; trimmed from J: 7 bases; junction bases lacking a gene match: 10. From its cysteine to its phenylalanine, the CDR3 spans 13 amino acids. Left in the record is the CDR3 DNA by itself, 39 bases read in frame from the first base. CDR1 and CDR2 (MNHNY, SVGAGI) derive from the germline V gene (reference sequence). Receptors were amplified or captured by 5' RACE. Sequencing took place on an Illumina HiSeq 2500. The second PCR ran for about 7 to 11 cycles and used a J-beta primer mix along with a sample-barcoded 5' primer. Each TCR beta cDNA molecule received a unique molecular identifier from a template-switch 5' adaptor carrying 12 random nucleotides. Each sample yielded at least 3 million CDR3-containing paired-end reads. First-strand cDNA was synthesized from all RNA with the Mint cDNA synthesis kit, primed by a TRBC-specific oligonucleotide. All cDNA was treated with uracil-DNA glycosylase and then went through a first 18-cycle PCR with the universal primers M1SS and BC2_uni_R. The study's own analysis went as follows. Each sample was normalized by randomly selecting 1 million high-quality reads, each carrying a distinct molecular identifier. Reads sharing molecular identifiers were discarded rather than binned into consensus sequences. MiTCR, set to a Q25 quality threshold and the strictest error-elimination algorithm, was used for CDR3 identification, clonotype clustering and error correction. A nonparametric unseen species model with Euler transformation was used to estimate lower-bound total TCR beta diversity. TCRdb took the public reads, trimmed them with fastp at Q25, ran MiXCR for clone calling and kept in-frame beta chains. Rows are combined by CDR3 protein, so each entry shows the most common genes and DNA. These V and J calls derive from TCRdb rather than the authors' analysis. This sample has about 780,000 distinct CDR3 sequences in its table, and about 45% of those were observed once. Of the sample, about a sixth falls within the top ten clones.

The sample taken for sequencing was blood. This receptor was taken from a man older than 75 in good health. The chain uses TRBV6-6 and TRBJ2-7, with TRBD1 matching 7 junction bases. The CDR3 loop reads CASNSQGMGEQYF. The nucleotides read TGTGCCAGCAATTCACAGGGGATGGGGGAGCAGTACTTC.